This TCR beta chain was sequenced during a study of cytomegalovirus exposure and HLA in healthy donors. The PCR made use of 60 Vbeta and 13 Jbeta primers. TCRdb keeps only in-frame clones here, not all; method: immunoSEQ multiplex PCR. This listing includes roughly 190,000 clones. V was shortened by 0 bases and J by 1 base, with 13 bases between the two germline ends. Germline V gene data show CDR1 as MNHNS and CDR2 as SASEGT. The CDR3 runs to 17 residues. The sequenced sample was PBMCs. This receptor was obtained from a man aged 25 to 45 in good health and CMV-seronegative. The chain carries TRBV6-1 and TRBJ2-1; a weak D match, TRBD1 (5 bases). The CDR3 DNA follows: TGTGCCAGCAGTGAAGCGACAGTATGGGGTTCCTACAATGAGCAGTTCTTC. Its protein product is CASSEATVWGSYNEQFF.